This T cell receptor (beta chain) was profiled in a study of shared clonotypes between healthy human individuals. Study summary: Researchers drew samples from two women and a few men aged 18 to 49.

Clones were sequenced by immunoSEQ multiplex PCR, and TCRdb holds only the in-frame ones, with some missing. The sample has some 740,000 clones; 80% to 95% are singletons. Study-level results: Richness estimates generally favored naive over memory subsets.

In regard to this clone: What it recognizes is unknown.

Germline CDR1 SGHVS, CDR2 FQNEAQ. This CDR3 is built from 13 residues. Trimming took off 6 bases at V and 5 bases at J, with 12 bases between the two ends. The naive CD8 fraction comprised CD45RO-negative cells positively selected for CCR7 and excluded terminally differentiated effector memory CD45RA+ cells. The V and J genes are TRBV7-8 and TRBJ2-3; D gene unclear. Sequenced sample: naive CD8+ T cells sorted from blood. This sequence originates from a man aged 25-45 years in good health. The DNA of the CDR3 is TGTGCCAGCAGATACCGAATCGAAGATACGCAGTATTTT. Its protein product is CASRYRIEDTQYF.